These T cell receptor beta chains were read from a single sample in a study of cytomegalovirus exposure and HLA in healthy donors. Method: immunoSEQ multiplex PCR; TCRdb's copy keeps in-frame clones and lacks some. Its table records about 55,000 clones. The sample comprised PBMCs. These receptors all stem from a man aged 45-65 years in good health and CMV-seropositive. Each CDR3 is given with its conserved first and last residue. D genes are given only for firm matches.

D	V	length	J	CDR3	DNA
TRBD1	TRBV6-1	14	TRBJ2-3	CASMDRSNTDTQYF	TGTGCCAGCATGGACAGGAGTAACACAGATACGCAGTATTTT
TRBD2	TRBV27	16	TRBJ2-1	CASSSASGGTYNEQFF	TGTGCCAGCAGTTCAGCTAGCGGGGGTACCTACAATGAGCAGTTCTTC
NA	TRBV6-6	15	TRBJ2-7	CASSSPVGFSREQYF	TGTGCCAGCAGTTCCCCGGTGGGCTTTTCTCGTGAGCAGTACTTC
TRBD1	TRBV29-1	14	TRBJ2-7	CSVEDPGQGNEQYF	TGCAGCGTTGAAGATCCGGGACAGGGGAACGAGCAGTACTTC
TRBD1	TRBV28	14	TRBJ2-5	CASSMDRGPETQYF	TGTGCCAGCAGTATGGACAGGGGGCCAGAGACCCAGTACTTC
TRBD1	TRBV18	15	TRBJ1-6	CASSATGVEGSPLHF	TGTGCCAGCTCAGCCACAGGGGTGGAGGGTTCACCCCTCCACTTT
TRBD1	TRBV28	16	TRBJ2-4	CASSERTGTAKNIQYF	TGTGCCAGCAGTGAACGGACAGGGACTGCCAAAAACATTCAGTACTTC
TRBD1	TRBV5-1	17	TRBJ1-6	CASRPRPGQGRDSPLHF	TGCGCCAGCCGACCGCGACCGGGACAGGGACGGGATTCACCCCTCCACTTT
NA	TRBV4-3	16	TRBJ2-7	CASSQGYRVLTYEQYF	TGCGCCAGCAGCCAAGGGTACAGGGTCCTAACCTACGAGCAGTACTTC
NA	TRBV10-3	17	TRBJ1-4	CAISPSQVSGMGEKLFF	TGTGCCATCAGCCCGTCTCAGGTTTCGGGGATGGGTGAAAAACTGTTTTTT
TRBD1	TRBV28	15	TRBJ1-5	CASSPDRVSNQPQHF	TGTGCCAGCAGCCCTGACAGGGTTAGCAATCAGCCCCAGCATTTT
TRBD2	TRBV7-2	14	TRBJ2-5	CASSGRAGEETQYF	TGTGCCAGCAGCGGGAGGGCGGGGGAAGAGACCCAGTACTTC
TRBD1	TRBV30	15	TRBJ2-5	CAWSVHAGGQETQYF	TGTGCCTGGAGTGTACATGCAGGGGGTCAAGAGACCCAGTACTTC
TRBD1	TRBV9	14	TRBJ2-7	CASSATDRAYEQYF	TGTGCCAGCAGCGCCACGGACAGGGCGTACGAGCAGTACTTC
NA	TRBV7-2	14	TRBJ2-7	CASSPGIVSYEQYF	TGTGCCAGCAGCCCCGGGATAGTTTCCTACGAGCAGTACTTC
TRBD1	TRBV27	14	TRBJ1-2	CASSSIGGGYGYTF	TGTGCCAGCAGTTCAATAGGGGGCGGCTATGGCTACACCTTC
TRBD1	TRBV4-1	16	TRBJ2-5	CASSQARQGGEETQYF	TGCGCCAGCAGCCAAGCACGACAGGGGGGAGAGGAGACCCAGTACTTC
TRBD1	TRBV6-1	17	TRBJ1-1	CASSVDRVSPPPPEAFF	TGTGCCAGCAGTGTCGACAGGGTTTCTCCCCCCCCTCCTGAAGCTTTCTTT
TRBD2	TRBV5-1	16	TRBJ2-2	CASSLGSGGPTGELFF	TGCGCCAGCAGCTTGGGCAGCGGGGGACCCACCGGGGAGCTGTTTTTT
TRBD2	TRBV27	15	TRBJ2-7	CASTGGREANYEQYF	TGTGCCAGCACCGGCGGGCGGGAGGCCAACTACGAGCAGTACTTC
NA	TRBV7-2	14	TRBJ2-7	CASSTTGLAYEQYF	TGTGCCAGCAGCACCACGGGACTTGCCTACGAGCAGTACTTC
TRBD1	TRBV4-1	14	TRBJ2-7	CASSQGSGGYEQYF	TGCGCCAGCAGCCAAGGCTCAGGGGGCTACGAGCAGTACTTC
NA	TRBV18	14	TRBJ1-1	CASSRDTRRTEAFF	TGTGCCAGCTCACGCGACACCCGGCGCACTGAAGCTTTCTTT
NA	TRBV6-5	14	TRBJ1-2	CASSAHRVDYGYTF	TGTGCCAGCAGTGCCCACAGGGTTGACTATGGCTACACCTTC
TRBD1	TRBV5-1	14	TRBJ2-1	CASSLAGRGNEQFF	TGCGCCAGCAGCTTGGCCGGCAGGGGGAATGAGCAGTTCTTC
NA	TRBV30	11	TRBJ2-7	CAWSVRDWQYF	TGTGCCTGGAGTGTCAGGGACTGGCAGTACTTC
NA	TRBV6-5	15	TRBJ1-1	CASSYSTRGNTEAFF	TGTGCCAGCAGTTACTCGACCAGGGGGAACACTGAAGCTTTCTTT
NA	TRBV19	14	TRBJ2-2	CASSMGSYTGELFF	TGTGCCAGTAGTATGGGCAGCTATACCGGGGAGCTGTTTTTT
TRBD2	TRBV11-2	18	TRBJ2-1	CASSLRTSGHRRGDEQFF	TGTGCCAGCAGCCTCCGGACTAGCGGACACCGTAGGGGGGATGAGCAGTTCTTC
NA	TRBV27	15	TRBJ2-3	CASSLSLVYTDTQYF	TGTGCCAGCAGTTTATCTCTCGTCTACACAGATACGCAGTATTTT
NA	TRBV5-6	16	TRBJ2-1	CASSWRRLISRNEQFF	TGTGCCAGCAGCTGGAGAAGGCTCATTTCGAGGAATGAGCAGTTCTTC
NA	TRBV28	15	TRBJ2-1	CASSPPRDNYNEQFF	TGTGCCAGCAGTCCACCTCGGGACAACTACAATGAGCAGTTCTTC
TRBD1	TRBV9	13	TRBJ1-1	CASSATGRTEAFF	TGTGCCAGCAGCGCGACAGGGAGGACTGAAGCTTTCTTT
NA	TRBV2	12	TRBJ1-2	CASSQGNYGYTF	TGTGCCAGCTCACAGGGAAACTATGGCTACACCTTC
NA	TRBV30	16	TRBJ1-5	CAWSLQHPGGNQPQHF	TGTGCCTGGAGTCTACAGCATCCGGGGGGCAATCAGCCCCAGCATTTT
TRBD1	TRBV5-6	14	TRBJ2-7	CASSRQGASYEQYF	TGTGCCAGCAGCAGACAGGGGGCCTCCTACGAGCAGTACTTC
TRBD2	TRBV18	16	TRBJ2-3	CASSPGLAGVADTQYF	TGTGCCAGCTCACCAGGACTAGCGGGGGTGGCAGATACGCAGTATTTT
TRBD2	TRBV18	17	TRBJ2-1	CASSPASGGGGLNEQFF	TGTGCCAGCTCACCGGCTAGCGGCGGAGGAGGTCTAAATGAGCAGTTCTTC
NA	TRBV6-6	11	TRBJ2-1	CASSAASEQFF	TGTGCCAGCAGTGCTGCCAGTGAGCAGTTCTTC
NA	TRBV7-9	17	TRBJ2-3	CASSPASSGVSTDTQYF	TGTGCCAGCAGTCCAGCCTCCTCCGGAGTCAGCACAGATACGCAGTATTTT